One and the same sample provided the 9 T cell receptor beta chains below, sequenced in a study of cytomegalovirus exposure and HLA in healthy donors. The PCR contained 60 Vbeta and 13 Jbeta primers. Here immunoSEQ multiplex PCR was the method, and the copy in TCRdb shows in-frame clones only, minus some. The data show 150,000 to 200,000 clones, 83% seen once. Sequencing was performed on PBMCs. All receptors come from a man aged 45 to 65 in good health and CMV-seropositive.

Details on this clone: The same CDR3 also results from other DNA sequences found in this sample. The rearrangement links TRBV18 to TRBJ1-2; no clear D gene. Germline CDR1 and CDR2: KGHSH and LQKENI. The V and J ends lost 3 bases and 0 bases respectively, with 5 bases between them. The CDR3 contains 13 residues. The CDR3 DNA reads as TGTGCCAGCTCACCGGACTCTAACTATGGCTACACCTTC. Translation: CASSPDSNYGYTF.

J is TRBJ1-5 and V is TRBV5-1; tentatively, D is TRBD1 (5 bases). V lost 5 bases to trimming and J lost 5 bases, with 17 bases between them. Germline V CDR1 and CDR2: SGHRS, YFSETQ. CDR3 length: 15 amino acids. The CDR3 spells CASRRDSWPYQPQHF. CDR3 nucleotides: TGCGCCAGCAGGCGAGACAGTTGGCCTTATCAGCCCCAGCATTTT. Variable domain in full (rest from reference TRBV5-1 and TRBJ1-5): KAGVTQTPRYLIKTRGQQVTLSCSPISGHRSVSWYQQTPGQGLQFLFEYFSETQRNKGNFPGRFSGRQFSNSRSEMNVSTLELGDSALYLCASRRDSWPYQPQHFGDGTRLSIL.

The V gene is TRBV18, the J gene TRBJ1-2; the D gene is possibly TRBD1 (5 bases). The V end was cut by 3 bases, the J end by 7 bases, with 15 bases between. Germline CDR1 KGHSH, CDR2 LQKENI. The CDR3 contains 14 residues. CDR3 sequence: CASSPATESAGYTF. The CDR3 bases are TGTGCCAGCTCACCCGCGACAGAATCGGCTGGCTACACCTTC.

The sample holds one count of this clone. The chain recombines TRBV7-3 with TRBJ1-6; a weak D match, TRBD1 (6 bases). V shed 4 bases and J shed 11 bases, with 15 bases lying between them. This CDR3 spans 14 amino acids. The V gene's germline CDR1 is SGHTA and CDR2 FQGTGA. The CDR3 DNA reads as TGTGCCAGCAGCTCCACAGGGAAGGGAGCACCCCTCCACTTT. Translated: CASSSTGKGAPLHF.

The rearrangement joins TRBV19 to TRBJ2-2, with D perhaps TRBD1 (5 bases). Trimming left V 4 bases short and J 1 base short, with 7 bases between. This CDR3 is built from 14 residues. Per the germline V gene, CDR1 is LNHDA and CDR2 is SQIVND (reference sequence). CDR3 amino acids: CASSSDRNTGELFF. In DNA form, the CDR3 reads TGTGCCAGTAGTAGTGACAGGAACACCGGGGAGCTGTTTTTT.

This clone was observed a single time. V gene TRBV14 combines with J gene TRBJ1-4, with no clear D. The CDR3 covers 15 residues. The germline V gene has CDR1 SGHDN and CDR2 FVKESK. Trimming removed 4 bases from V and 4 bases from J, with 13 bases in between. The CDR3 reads CASSPGGTFNEKLFF. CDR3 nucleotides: TGTGCCAGCAGCCCCGGCGGTACCTTTAATGAAAAACTGTTTTTT.

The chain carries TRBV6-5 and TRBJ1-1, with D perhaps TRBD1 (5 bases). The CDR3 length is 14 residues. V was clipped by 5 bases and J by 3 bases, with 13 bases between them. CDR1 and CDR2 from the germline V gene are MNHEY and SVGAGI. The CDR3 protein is CASSNLGGDTEAFF. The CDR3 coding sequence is TGTGCCAGCAGTAACTTGGGAGGGGACACTGAAGCTTTCTTT.

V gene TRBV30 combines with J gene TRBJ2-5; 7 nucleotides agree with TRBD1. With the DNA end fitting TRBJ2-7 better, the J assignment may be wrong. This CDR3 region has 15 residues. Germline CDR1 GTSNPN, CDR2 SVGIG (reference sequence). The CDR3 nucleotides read TGTGCCTGGAGCGAGGGGGCAGCCGGTACCTACGAGCAGTACTTC. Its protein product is CAWSEGAAGTYEQYF.

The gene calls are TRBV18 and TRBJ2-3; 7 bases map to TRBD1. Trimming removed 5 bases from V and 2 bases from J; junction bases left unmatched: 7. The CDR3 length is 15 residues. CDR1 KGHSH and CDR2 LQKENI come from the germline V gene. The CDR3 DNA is TGTGCCAGCTCAAGGTCGACAGGGATCACAGATACGCAGTATTTT. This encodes CASSRSTGITDTQYF. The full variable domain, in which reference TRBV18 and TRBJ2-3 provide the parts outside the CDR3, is NAGVMQNPRHLVRRRGQEARLRCSPMKGHSHVYWYRQLPEEGLKFMVYLQKENIIDESGMPKERFSAEFPKEGPSILRIQQVVRGDSAAYFCASSRSTGITDTQYFGPGTRLTVL.